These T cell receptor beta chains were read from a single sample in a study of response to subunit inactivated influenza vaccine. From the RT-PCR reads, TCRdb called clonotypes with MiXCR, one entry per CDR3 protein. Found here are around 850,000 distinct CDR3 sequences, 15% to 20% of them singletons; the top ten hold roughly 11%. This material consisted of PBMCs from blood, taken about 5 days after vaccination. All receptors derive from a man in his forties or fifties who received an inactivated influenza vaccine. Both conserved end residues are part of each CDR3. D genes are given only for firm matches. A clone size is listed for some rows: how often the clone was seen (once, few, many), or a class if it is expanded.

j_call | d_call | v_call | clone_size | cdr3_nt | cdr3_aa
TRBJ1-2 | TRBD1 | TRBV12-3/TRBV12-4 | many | TGTGCCAGCAGTGAAACAGGGGGCGGATACTATGGCTACACCTTC | CASSETGGGYYGYTF
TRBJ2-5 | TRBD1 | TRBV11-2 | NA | TGTGCCAGCAGCTTAGCCCCGACAGGGAAGGAGACCCAGTACTTC | CASSLAPTGKETQYF
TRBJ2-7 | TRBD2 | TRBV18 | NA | TGTGCCAGCTCACCAGGGACTAGCGGGGGGGCGGCCTACGAGCAGTACTTC | CASSPGTSGGAAYEQYF
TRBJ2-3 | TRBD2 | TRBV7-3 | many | TGTGCCAGCAGCACTAGCGGGCCTACAGATACGCAGTATTTT | CASSTSGPTDTQYF
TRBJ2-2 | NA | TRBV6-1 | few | TGTGCCAGCAGTGAAGGTCTGACAGCCCGCACCGGGGAGCTGTTTTTT | CASSEGLTARTGELFF
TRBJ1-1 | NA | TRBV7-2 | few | TGTGCCAGCAGCCGTCGAGGAGGCTCCGACACTGAAGCTTTCTTT | CASSRRGGSDTEAFF
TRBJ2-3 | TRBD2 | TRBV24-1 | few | TGTGCCACCAGTGTTTCAAGCGGGACCACAGATACGCAGTATTTT | CATSVSSGTTDTQYF
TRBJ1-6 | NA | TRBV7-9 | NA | TGTGCCAGCGGAAACGTGGGGAGCTCCTATAATTCACCCCTCCACTTT | CASGNVGSSYNSPLHF
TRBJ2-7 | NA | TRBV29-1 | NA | TGCAGCGTTGAAACAGGGAACGAGCAGTACTTC | CSVETGNEQYF
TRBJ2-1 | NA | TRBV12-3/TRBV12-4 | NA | TGTGCCAGCAGTCTAGCGATATTTAACAATGAGCAGTTCTTC | CASSLAIFNNEQFF
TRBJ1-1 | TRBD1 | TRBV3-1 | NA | TGTGCCAGCAGTTCAGGGGGCGCGATGACTGAAGCTTTCTTT | CASSSGGAMTEAFF
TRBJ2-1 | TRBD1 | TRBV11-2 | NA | TGTGCCAGCAGCTTAGAAAACAGGGGCTCCGTTCCGTTCTTC | CASSLENRGSVPFF
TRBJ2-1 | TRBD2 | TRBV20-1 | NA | TGCAGTGCTCTCAAGCGGGAGATTGAGAATGAGCAGTTCTTC | CSALKREIENEQFF
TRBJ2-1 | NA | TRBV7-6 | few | TGTGCCAGCAGCCGCTCCGGGAATGAGCAGTTCTTC | CASSRSGNEQFF
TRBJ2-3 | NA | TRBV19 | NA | TGTGCCAGTAAGGCTAGGAATGCAGATACGCAGTATTTT | CASKARNADTQYF
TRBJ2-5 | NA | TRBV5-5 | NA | TGTGCCAGCAGCTTGCAAGACATGGTACAAGAGACCCAGTACTTC | CASSLQDMVQETQYF
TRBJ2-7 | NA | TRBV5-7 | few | TGTGCCAGCAGCTTCCGGCGGGAATACGAGCAGTACTTC | CASSFRREYEQYF
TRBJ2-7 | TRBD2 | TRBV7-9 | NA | TGTGCCAGCAGCCCCGGACTAGCGGGGAAACCTACCTACGAGCAGTACTTC | CASSPGLAGKPTYEQYF
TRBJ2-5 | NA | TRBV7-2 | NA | TGTGCCAGCAGCTCCCGTGTTACGGTCAGTGAGACCCAGTACTTC | CASSSRVTVSETQYF
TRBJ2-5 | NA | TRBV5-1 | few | TGCGCCAGCATGAAAGGGGGACACAAAGGGGAGACCCAGTACTTC | CASMKGGHKGETQYF
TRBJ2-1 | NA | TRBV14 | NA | TGTGCCAGCAGCCAAGATCTAATTAGCTCCTACAATGAGCGGTTCTTC | CASSQDLISSYNERFF
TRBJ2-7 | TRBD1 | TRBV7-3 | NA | TGTGCCAGCAGCGCCCAACAGGGGGGCGAGCAGTACTTC | CASSAQQGGEQYF
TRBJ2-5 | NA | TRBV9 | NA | TGTGCCAGCAGCGGGGGGGGGCGGAACCAAGAGACCCAGTACTTC | CASSGGGRNQETQYF
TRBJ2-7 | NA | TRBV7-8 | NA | TGTGCCAGCAGCCGTAGTACGGCAGGGGTCTCCTACGAGCAGTACTTC | CASSRSTAGVSYEQYF
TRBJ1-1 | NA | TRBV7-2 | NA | TGTGCCAGCAGACAAGTGGCGGACGGCACTGAAGCTTTCTTT | CASRQVADGTEAFF
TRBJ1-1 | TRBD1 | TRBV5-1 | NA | TGCGCCAGCAGCCAAGGGACAGGGGTTTACTCTGAAGCTTTCTTT | CASSQGTGVYSEAFF
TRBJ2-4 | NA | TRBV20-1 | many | TGCAGTGCTCTTGACTGGCAGGCCAAAAACATTCAGTACTTC | CSALDWQAKNIQYF
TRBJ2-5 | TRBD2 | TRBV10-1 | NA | TGCGCCAGCAGTGAAGGGGCTAGCGGGGTGGAGACCCACTACTTC | CASSEGASGVETHYF
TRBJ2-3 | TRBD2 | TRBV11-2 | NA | TGTGCCAGCAGCCCATCTATAGCGGGAGGCTCAGATACGCAGTATTTT | CASSPSIAGGSDTQYF
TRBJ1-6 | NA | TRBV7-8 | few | TGTGCCAGCAGCTTTTTGGAGGAGAATTCACCCCTCCACTTT | CASSFLEENSPLHF
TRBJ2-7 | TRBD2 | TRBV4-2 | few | TGTGCCAGCAGCCATGGAACGGGGGGACGGAAGACGTACGAGCAGTACTTC | CASSHGTGGRKTYEQYF
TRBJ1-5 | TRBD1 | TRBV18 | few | TGTGCCAGCTCGAGGGAGTACAGGGGGTTTAATAGCAATCAGCCCCAGCATTTT | CASSREYRGFNSNQPQHF
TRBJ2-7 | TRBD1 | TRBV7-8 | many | TGTGCCAGCAGCGAGTGGACAGGGACGGGAGAGCAGTACTTC | CASSEWTGTGEQYF
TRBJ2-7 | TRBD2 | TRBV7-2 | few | TGTGCCAGCAGCTCAGACGGGACTAGCGGGGGCTACGAGCAGTACTTC | CASSSDGTSGGYEQYF
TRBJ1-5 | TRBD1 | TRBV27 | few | TGTGCCAGCCGGGGACAGGGGCAAAATCAGCCCCAGCATTTT | CASRGQGQNQPQHF
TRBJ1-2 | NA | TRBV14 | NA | TGTGCCAGCAGCCAAGAATTGATGGGCGGCTATGGCTACACCTTC | CASSQELMGGYGYTF
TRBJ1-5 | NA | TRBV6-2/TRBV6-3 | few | TGTGCCAGCACACCAGCGGGGGCTCGTGGCCAGCATTTT | CASTPAGARGQHF
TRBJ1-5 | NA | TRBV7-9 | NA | TGTGCCAGTAGCCCCGGTCGTAGTCAGCCCCAGCATTTT | CASSPGRSQPQHF
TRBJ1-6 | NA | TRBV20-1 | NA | TGCAGTGCTAGAGATCTGGCAGGGGTAGGGTCACCCCTCCACTTT | CSARDLAGVGSPLHF
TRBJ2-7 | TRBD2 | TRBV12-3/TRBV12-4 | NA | TGTGCCAGCAGCCGGACTAGCACCAGGCACGAGCAGTACTTC | CASSRTSTRHEQYF
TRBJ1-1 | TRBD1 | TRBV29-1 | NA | TGCAGCGTCTATGGACAGGGTGGGAAAGCTTTCTTT | CSVYGQGGKAFF